Below are 14 T cell receptor beta chains sequenced from a single sample in a study of molecular identifiers for immune sequencing clone quantification. TCRdb re-called the PCR reads through MiXCR, storing one row per CDR3 protein. The sample records approximately 550,000 distinct CDR3 sequences, around 25% being singletons. Material: naive CD8+ T cells from blood, with Jurkat cell RNA spiked in. As to subset: FACS-sorted CD8+CD4-CCR7+CD45RA+ naive T cells. All receptors come from a human donor in good health. Some libraries in this study had Jurkat cell RNA spiked in.

This clonotype was counted between two and nine times. This chain links TRBV30 with TRBJ1-1; D gene unclear. The CDR3 length is 14 residues. V lost 0 bases to trimming and J lost 3 bases, with 11 bases between them. CDR1 is GTSNPN, CDR2 SVGIG, per germline (reference sequence). CDR3 protein: CAWSVRVRDTEAFF. The CDR3 region has the DNA TGTGCCTGGAGTGTACGGGTGCGGGACACTGAAGCTTTCTTT.

This clonotype was seen ten or more times. In DNA, the CDR3 is TGTGCCAGCAGCCCCGTCTTCCAGGGGTCTTACGAGCAGTACTTC. Its translation: CASSPVFQGSYEQYF. The gene calls are TRBV5-5 and TRBJ2-7; maybe TRBD1 (6 bases). Germline CDR1 reads SGHKS; CDR2 reads YYEKEE (reference sequence). V was shortened by 4 bases and J by 4 bases, with 18 bases between the two germline ends. The CDR3 is made up of 15 amino acids.

With respect to this clonotype: A read error may explain this, as a much larger clone is one base away. This rearrangement joins TRBV7-9 to TRBJ2-5, with 10 positions matching TRBD2. The CDR3 is 15 amino acids. Germline V gene data show CDR1 as SEHNR and CDR2 as FQNEAQ (reference sequence). CDR3 sequence reads: CASNLLAGNQETRYF. CDR3 nucleotide sequence: TGTGCCAGCAACCTACTAGCGGGGAACCAAGAGACCCGGTACTTC.

This clonotype came up many times. The chain has TRBV6-6 and TRBJ2-3; TRBD2 aligns across 10 bases. Germline lookup yields CDR1 MNHNY and CDR2 SVGAGI (reference sequence). The ends lost 4 bases at V and 2 bases at J; junction bases unmatched: 6. CDR3 length: 16 residues. The CDR3 region has the DNA TGTGCCAGCAGTTCGGGACTAGCGTCTTCCACAGATACGCAGTATTTT. Encoded protein: CASSSGLASSTDTQYF.

The chain recombines TRBV7-9 with TRBJ1-4, with D unresolved. CDR3 length equals 19 residues. The V gene's germline CDR1 is SEHNR and CDR2 FQNEAQ (reference sequence). V gave up 4 bases and J gave up 0 bases, with 21 bases separating them. CDR3 bases: TGTGCCAGCAGCTCAACATTGGTTGCAGGCCATGCAACTAATGAAAAACTGTTTTTT. Translated: CASSSTLVAGHATNEKLFF.

In its sample, this clonotype was seen many times. V is TRBV7-2 and J is TRBJ1-6; D is possibly TRBD1 (6 bases). V was pared by 1 base and J by 8 bases, with 12 bases between. There are 15 residues in the CDR3. Germline assignment: CDR1 SGHTA and CDR2 FQGNSA. CDR3 region: CASSLEGGFYSPLHF. CDR3 bases: TGTGCCAGCAGCTTAGAAGGGGGGTTTTATTCACCCCTCCACTTT.

The rearrangement joins TRBV20-1 to TRBJ2-1; 11 positions match TRBD2. Per the germline V gene, CDR1 is DFQATT and CDR2 is SNEGSKA (reference sequence). The CDR3 is made up of 16 amino acids. This CDR3 reads CIKLHSGRAGDNEQFF. DNA of the CDR3: TGCATTAAGCTTCATAGCGGGAGGGCTGGGGACAATGAGCAGTTCTTC.

This clonotype occurred a few times. The rearrangement links TRBV15 to TRBJ1-4; perhaps TRBD1 as D (5 bases). This CDR3 comprises 17 residues. The germline CDR1 and CDR2 sequences are LNHNV and YYDKDF (reference sequence). Trimming cost V 5 bases and J 0 bases, with 16 bases left between them. CDR3 in amino acids: CATSLSILTATNEKLFF. The CDR3 DNA follows: TGTGCCACCAGCCTCTCAATTCTGACAGCAACTAATGAAAAACTGTTTTTT.

To note about this clonotype: The CDR3 ends on some other residue instead of the conserved phenylalanine or tryptophan, so this is likely a read error. The chain recombines TRBV6-6 with TRBJ2-7; D gene unclear. The V end lost 2 bases, the J end lost 4 bases, and 6 bases lay between the germline ends. CDR1 is MNHNY, CDR2 SVGAGI, per germline (reference sequence). This CDR3 comprises 12 residues. The CDR3 coding sequence is TGTGCCAGCAGTTACGTGGGGTACGAGCAGTACTCC. Translation: CASSYVGYEQYS.

The V and J genes are TRBV7-6 and TRBJ2-6, with 8 bases identical to TRBD1. The CDR3 has 19 amino acids. Germline CDR1 reads SGHVS; CDR2 reads FNYEAQ. With V trimmed by 5 bases and J by 0 bases, 12 bases remained unmatched. In nucleotides, the CDR3 is TGTGCCAGCAGCCTTAGAGGCAGGGGGCCCCTCTCTGGGGCCAACGTCCTGACTTTC. This translates into CASSLRGRGPLSGANVLTF.

In the case of this clonotype: Without the conserved terminal phenylalanine or tryptophan, this CDR3 likely stems from a read error. The CDR3 sequence: CASSTTGGADYGYTL. The CDR3 coding sequence is TGTGCCAGCAGTACGACAGGGGGCGCCGACTATGGCTACACCCTC. V gene TRBV27 combines with J gene TRBJ1-2, with 10 nucleotides matching TRBD1. The CDR3 runs to 15 residues. After removal of 5 bases from V and 3 bases from J, the junction contained 6 bases not matched to a gene. In germline, CDR1 is MNHEY, CDR2 SMNVEV (reference sequence).

In its sample, this clonotype was seen a few times. V and J are TRBV9 and TRBJ2-1; 10 bases map to TRBD2. The germline CDR1 and CDR2 sequences are SGDLS and YYNGEE. The ends lost 0 bases at V and 9 bases at J; junction bases unmatched: 6. The CDR3 totals 15 residues. The CDR3 spells CASSVERGGPGEQFF. For the CDR3, the DNA is TGTGCCAGCAGCGTAGAGCGGGGGGGCCCTGGTGAGCAGTTCTTC. The full variable domain, completed using reference TRBV9 and TRBJ2-1, is DSGVTQTPKHLITATGQRVTLRCSPRSGDLSVYWYQQSLDQGLQFLIQYYNGEERAKGNILERFSAQQFPDLHSELNLSSLELGDSALYFCASSVERGGPGEQFFGPGTRLTVL.

The chain has TRBV6-2 or TRBV6-3 and TRBJ2-7; D gene ambiguous. The CDR3 is 17 residues long. Germline V gene lookup returns CDR1 MNHEY and CDR2 SVGEGT. Trimming took off 5 bases at V and 5 bases at J, with 25 bases between the two ends. DNA for the CDR3: TGTGCCAGCAGTCATAATCGGGTGTTGATCCTCTGGCACGAGCAGTACTTC. Its protein product is CASSHNRVLILWHEQYF.

This clonotype was seen ten or more times. Here the CDR3 reads CATSDRLTDTQYF. Written as DNA, the CDR3 is TGTGCCACCAGTGACCGACTAACAGATACGCAGTATTTT. This chain uses TRBV24-1 with TRBJ2-3, with D perhaps TRBD2 (5 bases). The V gene's germline CDR1 is KGHDR and CDR2 SFDVKD. Trimming took off 4 bases at V and 3 bases at J, with 7 bases between the two ends. This CDR3 has 13 amino acids.